The rows below give T cell receptor beta chains drawn from one sample of a study of T cell repertoires in cytomegalovirus infection. TCRdb recomputed calls from the reads with MiXCR, one row per CDR3 protein. This table has 360,000 or so distinct CDR3 sequences, about 35% appearing once. No antigen is known for these receptors. Specimen: cultured PBMCs, collected from culture after CMV antigen stimulation. Every receptor here comes from a human donor in good health (CMV status not recorded). Some clones in this sample may be carry-over from other donors' samples. Each CDR3 is given with its conserved first and last residue. Each record gives: clone size, J gene, D gene, V gene, CDR3 DNA, CDR3 protein. The D gene is left open where the match is weak. Clone size is stated in some rows and not others, as once, few, many or a class when expanded.

clone_size: few; j_call: TRBJ1-6; d_call: TRBD1; v_call: TRBV7-2; cdr3_nt: TGTGCCAGCAGCTTAGGGGGACAGCGGAATTCACCCCTCCACTTT; cdr3_aa: CASSLGGQRNSPLHF
clone_size: once; j_call: TRBJ1-2; d_call: NA; v_call: TRBV7-6; cdr3_nt: TGTGCCAGCAGCTTAGCGCATGGAGGAAACTATGGCTACACCTTC; cdr3_aa: CASSLAHGGNYGYTF
clone_size: NA; j_call: TRBJ1-2; d_call: NA; v_call: TRBV7-8; cdr3_nt: TGTGCCAGCAGCTTAGAAACAGGTGGTGGCTACACCTTC; cdr3_aa: CASSLETGGGYTF
clone_size: NA; j_call: TRBJ1-1; d_call: TRBD1; v_call: TRBV20-1; cdr3_nt: TGCAGCGCTACGCAAGGACAGGGGGCGGGGACTGAAGCTTTCTTT; cdr3_aa: CSATQGQGAGTEAFF
clone_size: few; j_call: TRBJ2-7; d_call: NA; v_call: TRBV7-2; cdr3_nt: TGTGCCAGCAGCTTAGCGGTTTTTTCCTACGAGCAGTACTTC; cdr3_aa: CASSLAVFSYEQYF
clone_size: many; j_call: TRBJ1-3; d_call: TRBD1; v_call: TRBV7-8; cdr3_nt: TGTGCCAGCAGCTTAGTTCCGGGACAGGGAGACACCATATATTTT; cdr3_aa: CASSLVPGQGDTIYF
clone_size: NA; j_call: TRBJ2-5; d_call: NA; v_call: TRBV20-1; cdr3_nt: TGCAGTGCTACGCGGGATGGAGAGACCCAGTACTTC; cdr3_aa: CSATRDGETQYF
clone_size: NA; j_call: TRBJ2-2; d_call: TRBD1; v_call: TRBV6-5; cdr3_nt: TGTGCCAGCAGTAGAGGGGGCCGGAACACCGGGGAGCTGTTTTTT; cdr3_aa: CASSRGGRNTGELFF
clone_size: many; j_call: TRBJ1-6; d_call: NA; v_call: TRBV7-8; cdr3_nt: TGTGCCAGCAGCTTTATGAGGGGCTCCTATAATTCACCCCTCCACTTT; cdr3_aa: CASSFMRGSYNSPLHF
clone_size: many; j_call: TRBJ1-5; d_call: TRBD1; v_call: TRBV19; cdr3_nt: TGTGCCAGAACTCAGGGGGGCGCGAGTCAGCCCCAGCATTTT; cdr3_aa: CARTQGGASQPQHF
clone_size: few; j_call: TRBJ2-5; d_call: TRBD2; v_call: TRBV6-1; cdr3_nt: TGTGCCAGCAGAGAAGCGGGAGTCCAAGAGACCCAGTACTTC; cdr3_aa: CASREAGVQETQYF
clone_size: NA; j_call: TRBJ2-5; d_call: NA; v_call: TRBV7-2; cdr3_nt: TGTGCCAGCAGCTGGGGGGAGGCGGGAGAGACCCAGTACTTC; cdr3_aa: CASSWGEAGETQYF
clone_size: few; j_call: TRBJ1-6; d_call: NA; v_call: TRBV6-5; cdr3_nt: TGTGCCAGCAGGGGCCGGGGGTCCTATAATTCACCCCTCCACTTT; cdr3_aa: CASRGRGSYNSPLHF
clone_size: few; j_call: TRBJ2-3; d_call: TRBD1; v_call: TRBV7-9; cdr3_nt: TGTGCCAGCAGCCTCACCGGACAGGGGGCAGCGGAAGATACGCAGTATTTT; cdr3_aa: CASSLTGQGAAEDTQYF
clone_size: many; j_call: TRBJ2-1; d_call: TRBD1; v_call: TRBV7-8; cdr3_nt: TGTGCCAGCTTAGGGACCACGGGACAGAACTACAATGAGCAGTTCTTC; cdr3_aa: CASLGTTGQNYNEQFF
clone_size: NA; j_call: TRBJ2-3; d_call: TRBD2; v_call: TRBV6-6; cdr3_nt: TGTGCCAGCAGTTCCCCCAGACTAGCGGCTAGCACAGATACGCAGTATTTT; cdr3_aa: CASSSPRLAASTDTQYF
clone_size: NA; j_call: TRBJ2-3; d_call: TRBD2; v_call: TRBV20-1; cdr3_nt: TGCAGTGCTAGAGATCGAGCCCCAACTAGCGGGAGAACGAATACGCAGTATTTT; cdr3_aa: CSARDRAPTSGRTNTQYF
clone_size: NA; j_call: TRBJ2-2; d_call: NA; v_call: TRBV6-1; cdr3_nt: TGTGCCACCCTACGCTTGGACTCGCCGTTCACCGGGGAGCTGTTTTTT; cdr3_aa: CATLRLDSPFTGELFF
clone_size: few; j_call: TRBJ2-1; d_call: TRBD2; v_call: TRBV12-3/TRBV12-4; cdr3_nt: TGTGCCAGCAGCACGGGACTAGGGGGGAAGCAGTTCTTC; cdr3_aa: CASSTGLGGKQFF
clone_size: few; j_call: TRBJ1-6; d_call: NA; v_call: TRBV11-1; cdr3_nt: TGTGCCAGCAGCTCCCCACTTGGGGCCGCTGGTAATTCACCCCTCCACTTT; cdr3_aa: CASSSPLGAAGNSPLHF
clone_size: many; j_call: TRBJ2-5; d_call: NA; v_call: TRBV7-2; cdr3_nt: TGTGCCAGCAGCTTAAGCACCGAAGAGACCCAGTACTTC; cdr3_aa: CASSLSTEETQYF
clone_size: few; j_call: TRBJ2-5; d_call: TRBD1; v_call: TRBV20-1; cdr3_nt: TGCAGTGCCTACGGACAGGGATCCACTCAAGAGACCCAGTACTTC; cdr3_aa: CSAYGQGSTQETQYF
clone_size: NA; j_call: TRBJ1-2; d_call: NA; v_call: TRBV7-2; cdr3_nt: TGTGCCAGCAGCTTCAGGAGGGGGAATAACTATGGCTACACCTTC; cdr3_aa: CASSFRRGNNYGYTF
clone_size: once; j_call: TRBJ2-7; d_call: TRBD1; v_call: TRBV7-2; cdr3_nt: TGTGCCAGCAGCACAACGACAGGGTCCGAGCAGTACTTC; cdr3_aa: CASSTTTGSEQYF
clone_size: NA; j_call: TRBJ2-7; d_call: NA; v_call: TRBV6-6; cdr3_nt: TGTGCCAGCAGCCCAAACCACGAGCAGTACTTC; cdr3_aa: CASSPNHEQYF
clone_size: NA; j_call: TRBJ2-2; d_call: NA; v_call: TRBV7-6; cdr3_nt: TGTGCCAGCAGCTTAACCGCGGGTGGGGCCGGGGAGCTGTTTTTT; cdr3_aa: CASSLTAGGAGELFF
clone_size: NA; j_call: TRBJ1-3; d_call: NA; v_call: TRBV28; cdr3_nt: TGTGCCAGCACCGAAAATGGAAACACCATATATTTT; cdr3_aa: CASTENGNTIYF
clone_size: few; j_call: TRBJ2-5; d_call: NA; v_call: TRBV19; cdr3_nt: TGTGCCAGTAGCGGACTAACAAGAGGGAGGAGTCTAGAGACCCAGTACTTC; cdr3_aa: CASSGLTRGRSLETQYF
clone_size: NA; j_call: TRBJ1-5; d_call: NA; v_call: TRBV12-3/TRBV12-4; cdr3_nt: TGTGCCAGCAGTTTTCGGTACCGGGGGGCTGTACCCCAGCCCCAGCATTTT; cdr3_aa: CASSFRYRGAVPQPQHF
clone_size: NA; j_call: TRBJ2-2; d_call: NA; v_call: TRBV7-2; cdr3_nt: TGTGCCAGCAGCTCAGGGGTCTGGGGCACCGGGGAGCTGTTTTTT; cdr3_aa: CASSSGVWGTGELFF
clone_size: few; j_call: TRBJ1-1; d_call: NA; v_call: TRBV27; cdr3_nt: TGTGCCAGCAGTTCGGCCGTTTTAACTGAAGCTTTCTTT; cdr3_aa: CASSSAVLTEAFF
clone_size: NA; j_call: TRBJ1-5; d_call: NA; v_call: TRBV30; cdr3_nt: TGTGCCTGGAGTGCAGGGAATATCAATCAGCCCCAGCATTTT; cdr3_aa: CAWSAGNINQPQHF
clone_size: many; j_call: TRBJ2-1; d_call: NA; v_call: TRBV7-2; cdr3_nt: TGTGCCAGCAGCTTAGCGTACGGAGCCTACAATGAGCAGTTCTTC; cdr3_aa: CASSLAYGAYNEQFF
clone_size: few; j_call: TRBJ2-7; d_call: TRBD1; v_call: TRBV6-2/TRBV6-3; cdr3_nt: TGTGCCAGCAGATCGACAGGGGGCGGCTACGAGCAGTACTTC; cdr3_aa: CASRSTGGGYEQYF
clone_size: medium-sized; j_call: TRBJ2-2; d_call: NA; v_call: TRBV7-8; cdr3_nt: TGTGCCAGCAGTCCCTGGCGGGAGCTGTTTTTT; cdr3_aa: CASSPWRELFF
clone_size: NA; j_call: TRBJ2-1; d_call: TRBD2; v_call: TRBV7-8; cdr3_nt: TGTGCCAGCAGCCGGGGGGGGATCCTGAACTCCTACAATGAGCAGTTCTTC; cdr3_aa: CASSRGGILNSYNEQFF
clone_size: NA; j_call: TRBJ2-7; d_call: NA; v_call: TRBV19; cdr3_nt: TGTGCCAGTAGTATCTTCGCAACCTACGAGCAGTACTTC; cdr3_aa: CASSIFATYEQYF
clone_size: few; j_call: TRBJ1-6; d_call: TRBD1; v_call: TRBV7-2; cdr3_nt: TGTGCCAGCACCCCCGGGACAGGGAATTCACCCCTCCACTTT; cdr3_aa: CASTPGTGNSPLHF
clone_size: NA; j_call: TRBJ2-5; d_call: TRBD2; v_call: TRBV7-2; cdr3_nt: TGTGCCAGCAGATCTAGCGGGATCCAAGAGACCCAGTACTTC; cdr3_aa: CASRSSGIQETQYF
clone_size: NA; j_call: TRBJ2-3; d_call: NA; v_call: TRBV2; cdr3_nt: TGTGCCAGCAGCGGAGGGGTGGTGGATACGCAGTATTTT; cdr3_aa: CASSGGVVDTQYF
clone_size: few; j_call: TRBJ2-2; d_call: NA; v_call: TRBV12-3/TRBV12-4; cdr3_nt: TGTGCCAGCAGTTTACCCCGCCCGAACACCGGGGAGCTGTTTTTT; cdr3_aa: CASSLPRPNTGELFF
clone_size: NA; j_call: TRBJ1-1; d_call: NA; v_call: TRBV10-2; cdr3_nt: TGCGCCAGCAGTGACAGGGCGGGGTTCGGCACTGAAGCTTTCTTT; cdr3_aa: CASSDRAGFGTEAFF
clone_size: few; j_call: TRBJ2-2; d_call: NA; v_call: TRBV7-2; cdr3_nt: TGTGCCAGCAGCCTCCTTTTGAGAGGGAACACCGGGGAGCTGTTTTTT; cdr3_aa: CASSLLLRGNTGELFF
clone_size: few; j_call: TRBJ2-7; d_call: NA; v_call: TRBV7-9; cdr3_nt: TGTGCCAGCAGGTCTGGGGTGGAGCAGTACTTC; cdr3_aa: CASRSGVEQYF
clone_size: NA; j_call: TRBJ1-1; d_call: NA; v_call: TRBV7-4; cdr3_nt: TGTGCCAGCCCATCGTCCACTGAAGCTTTCTTT; cdr3_aa: CASPSSTEAFF
clone_size: once; j_call: TRBJ2-3; d_call: NA; v_call: TRBV7-9; cdr3_nt: TGTGCCAGCAGCCCCCCAGGGATCGGCACAGATACGCAGTATTTT; cdr3_aa: CASSPPGIGTDTQYF
clone_size: NA; j_call: TRBJ2-3; d_call: TRBD2; v_call: TRBV30; cdr3_nt: TGTGCCTGGAGTGTAGGCGGGAGAAGCACAGATACGCAGTATTTT; cdr3_aa: CAWSVGGRSTDTQYF
clone_size: NA; j_call: TRBJ2-1; d_call: TRBD2; v_call: TRBV11-2; cdr3_nt: TGTGCCAGCAGCTTAGGTTCGGGACTAGCGGGATATTTC; cdr3_aa: CASSLGSGLAGYF
clone_size: NA; j_call: TRBJ1-2; d_call: TRBD1; v_call: TRBV12-3/TRBV12-4; cdr3_nt: TGTGCCAGCAGTTTAACTAGGACAGGATATGGCTACACCTTC; cdr3_aa: CASSLTRTGYGYTF